These 13 T cell receptor beta chains were all obtained from the same sample, sequenced in a study of blood T cells in healthy people across ages. Combining a sample-barcoded 5' primer with a J-beta primer mix, a second PCR ran for about 6 to 11 cycles. From the 5' RACE reads, TCRdb called clonotypes with MiXCR, one entry per CDR3 protein. The profile shows 1.2 million to 1.5 million distinct CDR3 sequences, approximately 59% of them singletons. What was sequenced was blood. Receptors were obtained from a man between 18 and 35 years old in good health.

In its sample, this clonotype was seen once. The V call is TRBV7-9, the J call TRBJ1-6; D perhaps matches TRBD1 (5 bases). Looked up from germline, CDR1 is SEHNR and CDR2 is FQNEAQ (reference sequence). Between the trimmed V and J ends, which lost 3 bases and 13 bases, there was a span of 10 bases. The CDR3 consists of 12 residues. The CDR3 protein is CASSFGGWPLHF. The CDR3 DNA reads as TGTGCCAGCAGCTTCGGGGGATGGCCCCTCCACTTT.

The genes are TRBV4-1 and TRBJ1-1; no clear D. CDR1 and CDR2 (germline): MGHRA, YSYEKL. The CDR3 is made up of 16 amino acids. The V and J ends lost 1 base and 2 bases respectively, with 14 bases between them. The CDR3 region is CASSQGYGQTNTEAFF. CDR3 nucleotides: TGCGCCAGCAGCCAAGGGTACGGGCAGACCAACACTGAAGCTTTCTTT.

On this clonotype: One base away lies a much larger clone, so this may be a sequencing read error. The rearrangement joins TRBV12-3 or TRBV12-4 to TRBJ2-2; 8 bases match TRBD2. J lost 6 bases, V lost 3 bases, and 0 bases had no gene match. The CDR3 runs 13 residues. CDR3 nucleotide sequence: TGTGCCAGCAGTTTCGGGGGGGCCGGGGAGCTGTTTTTT. It encodes CASSFGGAGELFF.

A note on this clonotype: A much larger clone sits a single nucleotide away, making a read error possible. This chain uses TRBV20-1 with TRBJ1-1; D is unclear. Germline V lookup: CDR1 DFQATT, CDR2 SNEGSKA (reference sequence). Trimming shortened V by 3 bases and J by 1 base, and 6 bases separated the two germline ends. This CDR3 comprises 12 residues. The CDR3 protein is CSASMGNTEAFF. In DNA form, the CDR3 reads TGCAGTGCTAGCATGGGGAACACTGAAGCTTTCTTT.

To note about this clonotype: The CDR3 ends on some other residue instead of the conserved phenylalanine or tryptophan, so this is likely a read error. The DNA is left out, because the CDR3 cannot be placed on it with certainty; the CDR3 is given as TCRdb lists it. The chain joins TRBV5-1 to TRBJ2-1. The CDR3 is 9 amino acids long, termini counted. CDR1 is SGHRS and CDR2 is YFSETQ in the germline V gene. The CDR3 protein is CASSLGVAR.

V usage is TRBV9 and J usage is TRBJ2-1; no clear D. The J call may be faulty, since TRBJ2-7 better matches the DNA end. This CDR3 is 15 amino acids long. CDR1 is SGDLS and CDR2 is YYNGEE in the germline V gene. DNA for the CDR3: TGTGCCAGCAGCGTAAATCTGGCTAATCACAATGAGCAGTACTTC. Translating it yields CASSVNLANHNEQYF.

This CDR3 is CASSHWDSGGAGDTQYF. In DNA, the CDR3 is TGTGCCAGCAGTCATTGGGATAGCGGGGGGGCGGGAGATACGCAGTATTTT. The chain combines TRBV28 with TRBJ2-3; TRBD2 matches 11 bases. Germline loops: CDR1 MDHEN, CDR2 SYDVKM. The CDR3 is made up of 17 amino acids. V shed 5 bases, J shed 5 bases, and the junction held 12 bases outside the gene matches.

V gene TRBV6-6 combines with J gene TRBJ2-7, with TRBD2 matching 12 bases. Per the germline V gene, CDR1 is MNHNY and CDR2 is SVGAGI (reference sequence). This CDR3 spans 17 amino acids. The ends lost 4 bases at V and 4 bases at J; junction bases unmatched: 11. DNA of the CDR3: TGTGCCAGCAGTTTGACTCAGACTAGCGGGGGATATTACGAGCAGTACTTC. It yields the protein CASSLTQTSGGYYEQYF.

This clonotype was counted a few times. The DNA for the CDR3 is TGTGCCAGCAGTGTTGGGGCAGGGCTCGAGCAGTACTTC. The encoded protein is CASSVGAGLEQYF. The chain combines TRBV2 with TRBJ2-7; tentatively, D is TRBD1 (5 bases). Germline CDR1 reads SNHLY; CDR2 reads FYNNEI. This CDR3 spans 13 amino acids. V lost 4 bases and J lost 6, with 13 bases in between.

The rearrangement joins TRBV12-3 or TRBV12-4 to TRBJ2-7; D uncertain. The DNA end favors TRBJ2-5, so the J call may be wrong. This CDR3 contains 14 residues. In nucleotides, the CDR3 is TGTGCCAGCAGCCCGCTAGGGATCGGAGAGACCCAGTACTTC. Its translation: CASSPLGIGETQYF.

The rearrangement links TRBV4-1 to TRBJ1-6, with a weak D call TRBD1 (6 bases). CDR1 and CDR2 (germline): MGHRA, YSYEKL. Trimming removed 6 bases from V and 5 bases from J, with 17 bases in between. The CDR3 consists of 16 residues. The CDR3 DNA is TGCGCCAGCAGGAGATGGGGGGCCGCGGATAATTCACCCCTCCACTTT. Translating gives CASRRWGAADNSPLHF.

V and J are TRBV3-1 and TRBJ2-3, with 11 bases identical to TRBD2. Germline V gives CDR1 LGHDT, CDR2 YNNKEL (reference sequence). With V trimmed by 2 bases and J by 1 base, 8 bases remained unmatched. The CDR3 sequence is 18 residues long. The CDR3 DNA is TGTGCCAGCAGCCAACTCCGGACTAGCGGGTACCGCACAGATACGCAGTATTTT. It codes for CASSQLRTSGYRTDTQYF.

This chain connects TRBV11-2 to TRBJ2-2, with TRBD2 matching over 12 bases. The CDR3 extends over 19 amino acids. V gave up 5 bases and J gave up 3 bases; unmatched junction bases: 13. Looked up from germline, CDR1 is SGHAT and CDR2 is FQNNGV. The CDR3 coding sequence is TGTGCCAGCAGCACGATACTAGCGGGGGGCCTCAGATACACCGGGGAGCTGTTTTTT. It translates to CASSTILAGGLRYTGELFF.